The 8 T cell receptor beta chains given below trace back to one sample, sequenced in a study of cytomegalovirus exposure and HLA in healthy donors. Method: immunoSEQ multiplex PCR; TCRdb's copy keeps in-frame clones and lacks some. The top ten clones hold less than 8.5% of a sample with around 180,000 clones, 84% of them seen once. Sequenced input: PBMCs. These receptors all come from a man aged 18 to 29 in good health and CMV-seropositive.

The chain couples TRBV7-2 to TRBJ1-1; D perhaps matches TRBD1 (5 bases). The V gene's germline CDR1 is SGHTA and CDR2 FQGNSA. The CDR3 is 14 amino acids. Trimming stripped 3 bases from V and 1 base from J, with 9 bases between. CDR3 nucleotide sequence: TGTGCCAGCAGCTTGGACAATCGGAACACTGAAGCTTTCTTT. Translated, it gives CASSLDNRNTEAFF. Full variable domain (rest looked up from reference TRBV7-2 and TRBJ1-1): GAGVSQSPSNKVTEKGKDVELRCDPISGHTALYWYRQSLGQGLEFLIYFQGNSAPDKSGLPSDRFSAERTGGSVSTLTIQRTQQEDSAVYLCASSLDNRNTEAFFGQGTRLTVV.

This clone was seen just once. This chain's CDR3 is CASSYGAGGPSDTQYF. In DNA form, the CDR3 reads TGTGCCAGCAGTTACGGGGCGGGAGGGCCGTCAGATACGCAGTATTTT. This chain connects TRBV6-6 to TRBJ2-3; 9 bases fit TRBD2. This CDR3 spans 16 amino acids. The ends lost 2 bases at V and 4 bases at J; junction bases unmatched: 7. Germline V gene data show CDR1 as MNHNY and CDR2 as SVGAGI (reference sequence).

This clone was seen once. This chain joins TRBV7-9 and TRBJ2-7; 7 nucleotides align to TRBD1. Germline assignment: CDR1 SEHNR and CDR2 FQNEAQ (reference sequence). Trimming cost V 1 base and J 1 base; bases outside gene matches: 4. The CDR3 spans 15 residues. This CDR3 is CASSLGPTGSYEQYF. The CDR3 bases are TGTGCCAGCAGCTTAGGGCCGACAGGGTCCTACGAGCAGTACTTC.

This chain joins TRBV4-3 and TRBJ2-1, with D unclear. The CDR3 consists of 12 residues. Trimming took off 4 bases at V and 8 bases at J, with 9 bases between the two ends. CDR1 and CDR2 (germline): LGHNA, YSLEER. CDR3 nucleotides: TGCGCCAGCAGCCGTGTCTCTGATGAGCAGTTCTTC. Its protein is CASSRVSDEQFF.

Only one count was recorded for this clone. The V gene is TRBV6-6, the J gene TRBJ1-5; 7 nucleotides agree with TRBD1. The CDR3 is 15 residues long. The germline gives CDR1 MNHNY, CDR2 SVGAGI (reference sequence). V dropped 5 bases and J dropped 0; count of bases not matched to a gene: 4. CDR3 amino acids: CASSPPGGSNQPQHF. The CDR3, as DNA: TGTGCCAGCAGTCCGCCAGGGGGTAGCAATCAGCCCCAGCATTTT.

This CDR3 is CASTLTGQETQYF. DNA for the CDR3: TGCGCCAGCACCCTGACAGGGCAAGAGACCCAGTACTTC. V gene TRBV5-1 combines with J gene TRBJ2-5; 7 bases match TRBD1. The CDR3 consists of 13 residues. Germline V gene lookup returns CDR1 SGHRS and CDR2 YFSETQ. Trimming at V came to 6 bases and at J to 2 bases, leaving 4 bases not matched to a gene.

This CDR3 reads CASSQAVPPWDSLTDTQYF. CDR3 DNA sequence: TGTGCCAGCAGCCAAGCTGTACCCCCATGGGACAGCCTCACAGATACGCAGTATTTT. The chain links TRBV4-2 to TRBJ2-3; 7 nucleotides align to TRBD1. V shed 1 base, J shed 2 bases, and the junction held 15 bases outside the gene matches. Germline-derived CDR1 and CDR2 are LGHNA and YNFKEQ. The CDR3 consists of 19 residues.

This clone has only a few counts. The V call is TRBV7-7, the J call TRBJ1-2, with TRBD1 matching over 8 bases. This CDR3 contains 13 residues. Germline V CDR1 and CDR2: SSHAT, FNYEAQ (reference sequence). Germline trimming cut 8 bases from V and 4 bases from J; bases unmatched to any gene: 6. This chain's CDR3 is CASGGRGPYGYTF. DNA of the CDR3: TGTGCCAGCGGAGGCAGGGGGCCCTATGGCTACACCTTC.